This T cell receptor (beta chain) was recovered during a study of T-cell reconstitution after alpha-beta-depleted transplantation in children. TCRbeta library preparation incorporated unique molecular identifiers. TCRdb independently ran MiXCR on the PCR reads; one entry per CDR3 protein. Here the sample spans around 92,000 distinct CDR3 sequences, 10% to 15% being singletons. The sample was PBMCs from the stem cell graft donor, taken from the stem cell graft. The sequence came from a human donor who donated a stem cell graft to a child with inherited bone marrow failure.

The CDR3 loop is CSARDMGLHNEQFF. CDR3 sequence (DNA): TGCAGTGCTAGAGATATGGGACTCCACAATGAGCAGTTCTTC. The V call is TRBV20-1, the J call TRBJ2-1; TRBD2 is a possible D gene (6 bases). Deletions cut 0 bases from V and 5 bases from J, with 11 bases between. CDR1 DFQATT and CDR2 SNEGSKA come from the germline V gene (reference sequence). This CDR3 has 14 amino acids.